Described below is a single TCR beta chain sequence and its context. Its specificity is not known. This sample stems from a study of shared clonotypes between healthy human individuals. Study-wide results and limits: Despite large depth, rarefaction showed incomplete sorted-subset sequencing. Compared with memory subsets, naive subsets generally had larger estimated richness.

Each PCR replicate from the sorted subsets contained 200 to 250 ng DNA, which is some 32,000 T cell genomes. The data were produced by immunoSEQ multiplex PCR, yet TCRdb's version contains in-frame clones alone and is incomplete. The table has millions of clones, more than 80% seen once. A CD45RA-negative memory subset and a CD45RA+ naive subset were separated from the CD4+ cells. The germline gives CDR1 ENHRY, CDR2 SYGVKD. V was pared by 2 bases and J by 3 bases, with 8 bases between. The CDR3 totals 14 residues. The chain has TRBV10-3 and TRBJ2-1; no clear D. The origin of this receptor is a man aged 18 to 29 in good health. Material for sequencing was naive CD4+ T cells sorted from blood. The subset denotes: CD45RA+ positively selected. In DNA, the CDR3 is TGTGCCATCAGTGAGCCGGCTAGCTACAATGAGCAGTTCTTC. Translation gives CAISEPASYNEQFF.